The sequence of this TCR beta chain was determined in a study of cytomegalovirus exposure and HLA in healthy donors. About this clone: Its antigen remains unidentified.

Trimming pared 2 bases from V and 2 bases from J, leaving 9 bases between. The CDR3 runs to 14 residues. Per the germline V gene, CDR1 is SNHLY and CDR2 is FYNNEI. Vbeta (60) and Jbeta (13) primers were used in the PCR. The assay was immunoSEQ multiplex PCR, and TCRdb's table has in-frame clones only and misses some. The sample has around 150,000 clones, 75% to 85% seen once. Findings and limits, study-wide: A further, later analysis showed that HLA-associated TCR beta chains (compared with equally common others) were more clonally expanded.

Source material: PBMCs. The gene calls are TRBV2 and TRBJ2-5; D is uncertain. This sequence was found in a man aged 50 or older in good health and CMV-seropositive. The CDR3 bases are TGTGCCAGCAGTGAAATGTTAGCTCAAGAGACCCAGTACTTC. Protein: CASSEMLAQETQYF.